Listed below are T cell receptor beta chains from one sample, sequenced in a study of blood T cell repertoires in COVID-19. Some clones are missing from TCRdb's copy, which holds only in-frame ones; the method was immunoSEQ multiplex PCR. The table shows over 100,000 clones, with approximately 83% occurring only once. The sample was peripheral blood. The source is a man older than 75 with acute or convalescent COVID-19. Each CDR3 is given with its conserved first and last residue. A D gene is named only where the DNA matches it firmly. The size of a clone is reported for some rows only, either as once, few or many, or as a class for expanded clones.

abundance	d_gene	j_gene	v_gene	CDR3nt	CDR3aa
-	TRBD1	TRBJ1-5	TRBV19	TGTGCCAGTAGTATAGTCACAGGGGGCAATCAGCCCCAGCATTTT	CASSIVTGGNQPQHF
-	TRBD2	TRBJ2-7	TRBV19	TGTGCCAGTAGTCACGGGACTAGCGGCTACGAGCAGTACTTC	CASSHGTSGYEQYF
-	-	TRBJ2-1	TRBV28	TGTGCCAGCAGTTTACCGGGAGTTGTGATTAATGAGCAGTTCTTC	CASSLPGVVINEQFF
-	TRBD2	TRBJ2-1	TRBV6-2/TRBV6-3	TGTGCCAGCAGCAGACTAGCGGACAATGAGCAGTTCTTC	CASSRLADNEQFF
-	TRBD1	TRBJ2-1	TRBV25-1	TGTGCCAGCACCCGACAGGGGGATGGTAATGAGCAGTTCTTC	CASTRQGDGNEQFF
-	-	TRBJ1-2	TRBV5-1	TGCGCCAGCAGCTGGGACAATAACTATGGCTACACCTTC	CASSWDNNYGYTF
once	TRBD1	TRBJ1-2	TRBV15	TGTGCCACCAGACCGGGACAGGTCTCGGGTGGCTACACCTTC	CATRPGQVSGGYTF
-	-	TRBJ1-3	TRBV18	TGTGCCAGCTCACCACCGGGACTTACTACCTCTGGAAACACCATATATTTT	CASSPPGLTTSGNTIYF
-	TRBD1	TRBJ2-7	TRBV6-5	TGTGCCAGCAACGTGGGACAGGCAACGGGTGAGCAGTACTTC	CASNVGQATGEQYF
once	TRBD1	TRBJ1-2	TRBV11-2	TGTGCCAGCAGCTCCAGCAGCCGGGACAGGGGGCCAGGTGGCTACACCTTC	CASSSSSRDRGPGGYTF
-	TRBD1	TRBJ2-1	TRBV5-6	TGTGCCAGCAGCGGAGGACAGGGGAGCTCCTACAATGAGCAGTTCTTC	CASSGGQGSSYNEQFF
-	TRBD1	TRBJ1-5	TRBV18	TGTGCCAGCTCACCCGGACAGGGGAATAGCAATCAGCCCCAGCATTTT	CASSPGQGNSNQPQHF
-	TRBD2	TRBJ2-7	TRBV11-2	TGTGCCAGCAGCTTAGTGAGCGGGGGGGCGGGCGAGCAGTACTTC	CASSLVSGGAGEQYF
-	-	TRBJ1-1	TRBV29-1	TGCAGCGCCACAGGGTCGAACACTGAAGCTTTCTTT	CSATGSNTEAFF
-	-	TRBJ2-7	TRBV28	TGTGCCAGCAGTCGGAGGAGGATCCCCTACGAGCAGTACTTC	CASSRRRIPYEQYF
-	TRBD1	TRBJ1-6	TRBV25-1	TGTGCCAGCAGTGAGGGACAGGGGGTATGGCGCCTCCACTTT	CASSEGQGVWRLHF
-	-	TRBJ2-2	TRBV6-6	TGTGCCAGCAGTTACTCCAGTCTGAACACCGGGGAGCTGTTTTTT	CASSYSSLNTGELFF
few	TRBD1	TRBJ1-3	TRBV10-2	TGCGCCAGCAGTGAGCGGGGGACAGCCCCTTCTGGAAACACCATATATTTT	CASSERGTAPSGNTIYF
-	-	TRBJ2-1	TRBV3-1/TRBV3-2	TGTGCCAGCAGCCAAGGAATAAGAGGCGCTGAGCAGTTCTTC	CASSQGIRGAEQFF
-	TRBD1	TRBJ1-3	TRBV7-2	TGTGCCAGCAGCTCCCCTACAGGGGCTGGAAACACCATATATTTT	CASSSPTGAGNTIYF
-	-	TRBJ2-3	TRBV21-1	TGTGCCAGCAGCATCCCACCGGGACAGGATGTGAGTACGCAGTATTTT	CASSIPPGQDVSTQYF
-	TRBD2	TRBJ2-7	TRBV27	TGTGCCAGCAGAGGTCTAGCGGGGCCCTACGAGCAGTACTTC	CASRGLAGPYEQYF
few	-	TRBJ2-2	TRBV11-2	TGTGCCAGCAGCTTGATGGCCAGTTTGAACACCGGGGAGCTGTTTTTT	CASSLMASLNTGELFF
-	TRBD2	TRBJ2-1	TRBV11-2	TGTGCCAGCAGCTTAGAACTTAGCCTAGCGGGGAACAATGAGCAGTTCTTC	CASSLELSLAGNNEQFF
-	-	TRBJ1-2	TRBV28	TGTGCCAGCAAGGAGGGGAGCAGGTATGGCTACACCTTC	CASKEGSRYGYTF
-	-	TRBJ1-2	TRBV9	TGTGCCAGCAGCGGAACCCCCCCCACAGGGCTCTATGGCTACACCTTC	CASSGTPPTGLYGYTF
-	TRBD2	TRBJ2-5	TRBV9	TGTGCCAGCAGCCCTAGCGGGAGAGCAGAGACCCAGTACTTC	CASSPSGRAETQYF
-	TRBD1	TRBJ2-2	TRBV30	TGTGCCTGGAGAGGACAGGGACCCGGGGAGCTGTTTTTT	CAWRGQGPGELFF
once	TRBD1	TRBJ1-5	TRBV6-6	TGTGCCAGCAGAGTTACAGGGGGTAGCAATCAGCCCCAGCATTTT	CASRVTGGSNQPQHF
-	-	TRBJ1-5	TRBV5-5	TGTGCCAGCAGTACCAGTCATACCAATCAGCCCCAGCATTTT	CASSTSHTNQPQHF
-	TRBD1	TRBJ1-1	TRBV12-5	TGTGCTAGTGGTCCGGACAGGGTCGTAAGGACTGAAGCTTTCTTT	CASGPDRVVRTEAFF
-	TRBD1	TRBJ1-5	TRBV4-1	TGCGCCAGCAGCCAAGAGACAGGGGGAAGCAATCAGCCCCAGCATTTT	CASSQETGGSNQPQHF
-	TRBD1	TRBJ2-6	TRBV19	TGTGCCAGTAGTACGGACAGGGCTGGGGCCAACGTCCTGACTTTC	CASSTDRAGANVLTF
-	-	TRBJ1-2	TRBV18	TGTGCCAGCTCACCCCCGGCACAAGCGGGCTACACCTTC	CASSPPAQAGYTF
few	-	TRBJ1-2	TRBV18	TGTGCCAGCTCACGAGGACAGCCCTATGGCTACACCTTC	CASSRGQPYGYTF
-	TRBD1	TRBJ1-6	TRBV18	TGTGCCAGCTCCCACCCTGGACAGGGGAGTGCACCCCTCCACTTT	CASSHPGQGSAPLHF
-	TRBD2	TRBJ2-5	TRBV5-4	TGTGCCAGCACCACCGGGGCGGGGGGGCCCCAAGAGACCCAGTACTTC	CASTTGAGGPQETQYF
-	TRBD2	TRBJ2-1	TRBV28	TGTGCCAGCACACTACTAGCGGGAGTTTTTAATGAGCAGTTCTTC	CASTLLAGVFNEQFF
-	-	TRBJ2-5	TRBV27	TGTGCCAGCAGCCACTGGGGCCCCGAGACCCAGTACTTC	CASSHWGPETQYF
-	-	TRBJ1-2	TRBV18	TGTGCCAGCTCACCACGCAGGGGTTTTGACTATGGCTACACCTTC	CASSPRRGFDYGYTF
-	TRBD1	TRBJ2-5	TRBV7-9	TGTGCCAGCAGCTCCGGACAGGTACAAGAGACCCAGTACTTC	CASSSGQVQETQYF
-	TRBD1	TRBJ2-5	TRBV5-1	TGCGCCAGCAGAGGACAGGGGGCCGAAGAGACCCAGTACTTC	CASRGQGAEETQYF